The entry below describes one T cell receptor (beta chain). No antigen is known for it. Base qualities are not provided; no much larger clone lies one nucleotide away. The record originates from a study of blood T cells in healthy people across ages (dated by TCRdb to between 2014 and 2016). Describing the broader study: In model experiments, template switching captured roughly one uniquely barcoded TCR beta cDNA molecule for every two T cells. To track age-related changes in TCR beta repertoire diversity, the study relied on deep sequencing normalized with unique cDNA molecular identifiers. Four age groups were formed from the donors: young (average roughly 16 years), middle-aged (approximately 40), aged (roughly 56) and long-lived (roughly 88). Using the same blood draw, the study looked at two additional independent replicas of 1 million unique cDNA reads for two donors, one aged 18 to 30 and the other aged 80 or older.

The junction shows trimming of 4 bases on V and 4 bases on J, and the gene matches do not reach 11 bases of it. The CDR3 runs 16 residues from the cysteine to the phenylalanine. Of the read, only the CDR3 DNA is kept; its 48 bases are in frame from base 1. Donors were a few dozen systemically healthy Caucasian individuals from Russia aged roughly 6 to 100 years. Each donor gave about 9.7 milliliters of peripheral blood, drawn into EDTA-treated Vacutainer tubes. PBMCs were isolated by Ficoll-Paque density-gradient centrifugation, with at least 7 million obtained per sample. Total RNA, at least 5 micrograms per sample, was extracted from PBMCs with Trizol reagent. The percentages of naive CD45RAhigh/CD27high T cells were determined by flow cytometry on a PBMC aliquot from every donor. Library preparation employed 5' RACE. The sample was run on an Illumina HiSeq 2500. A second PCR of about 7 to 12 cycles was run with a J-beta primer mix and a sample-barcoded 5' primer. A template-switch 5' adaptor carrying 12 random nucleotides introduced a unique molecular identifier onto each TCR beta cDNA molecule. Each sample yielded at least 3 million CDR3-containing paired-end reads. First-strand cDNA synthesis was performed from all RNA using the Mint cDNA synthesis kit, with priming by a TRBC-specific oligonucleotide. Following uracil-DNA glycosylase treatment, a first 18-cycle PCR with universal primers M1SS and BC2_uni_R was performed on all cDNA. The original pipeline was this. Normalization of each sample was performed by random selection of 1 million high-quality reads, each carrying a distinct molecular identifier. Reads sharing molecular identifiers were discarded rather than binned into consensus sequences. MiTCR, run with a Q25 quality threshold and the strictest error-elimination algorithm, handled CDR3 identification, clonotype clustering and error correction. Lower-bound total TCR beta diversity was estimated with a nonparametric unseen species model using Euler transformation. TCRdb ran its own pipeline on the public reads, namely fastp trimming at Q25 and MiXCR clone calling, and kept in-frame beta chains. Rows are combined by CDR3 protein, so each entry shows the most common genes and DNA. The V and J calls were not made by the authors but by TCRdb's processing. The sample contains fewer than 800,000 distinct CDR3 sequences, roughly 25% of them found a single time. The ten largest clones represent more than 7.5% of the sample.

General study outcomes and caveats: Observed TCR beta diversity correlated strongly with the percentage of naive T cells measured by flow cytometry. Compared with the aged group, the long-lived group had more naive CD4+ T cells, fewer expanded clones and increased TCR diversity, suggesting age selection. Estimates of total diversity based on one million sequenced T cells were regarded as lower bounds and as underestimates. Bulk unsorted PBMC profiling prevented conclusive comparison of naive and antigen-experienced compartments. Donor CMV infection status was unknown, potentially confounding age-related changes in expanded clonotypes. As age increased, observed TCR beta diversity per million T cells dropped in a roughly linear way, and a significant reduction was already evident by age 40.

The sample was also reused in another study, on T cells of mothers and their children. The second study also describes: Donors were nine systemically healthy Caucasian individuals: three mothers and their six children. cDNA synthesis consumed the entire amount of extracted RNA, loaded at about 1.6 ug RNA in each 15 ul reaction. In the second PCR, the M1S primer added sample barcodes and 2-4 random nucleotides. Each mother yielded over 8 million TCR beta CDR3 reads and each child about 3 million reads. TCR recombination output is similarly shaped by thymic selection in related and unrelated pairs, with a minor effect exerted by inherited differences. Related mother-child pairs always showed normalized repertoire overlap that was slightly higher than in unrelated mother-child pairs, though the difference was never significant. With a sensitivity of roughly 93 clones per million clonotypes, no persistent microchimeric T cell clones were detected. In the study, deep NGS was used to compare the TCR beta repertoires of mothers and children, and features distinguishing related mother-child pairs from unrelated individuals were sought. The mean age was about 37 +/- 4 years for the mothers and around 10 +/- 4 years for the children. After adapter ligation was performed with NEBNext reagents, the libraries were sequenced on an Illumina HiSeq 2000 with 100+100 nt paired-end reads. To prevent cross-contamination, the mother and child libraries were prepared one month apart and sequenced in separate runs. Between about 500,000 and 2,100,000 distinct TCR beta clonotypes were identified per donor. Naive TCR beta clonotypes were estimated from low-frequency clonotypes matched to each donor's FACS-determined naive share, without sorting.

The sequenced sample was blood. The TCR comes from a boy aged 5-17 years in good health. The chain uses TRBV12-3 or TRBV12-4 and TRBJ2-3; 7 nucleotides in the junction match TRBD1. The DNA sequence is TGTGCCAGCAGTTCCACCGACAGGGTTCGGGCAGATACGCAGTATTTT. Translated, it gives CASSSTDRVRADTQYF.